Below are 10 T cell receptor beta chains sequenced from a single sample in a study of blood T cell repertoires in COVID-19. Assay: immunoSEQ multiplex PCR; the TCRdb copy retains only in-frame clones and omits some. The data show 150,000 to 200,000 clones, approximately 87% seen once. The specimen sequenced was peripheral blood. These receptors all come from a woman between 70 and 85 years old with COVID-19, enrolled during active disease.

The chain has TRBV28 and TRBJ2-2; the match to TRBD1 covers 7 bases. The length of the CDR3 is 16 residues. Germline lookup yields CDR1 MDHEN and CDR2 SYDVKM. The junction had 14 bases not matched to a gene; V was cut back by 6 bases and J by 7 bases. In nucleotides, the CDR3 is TGTGCCAGCAGCGCTGGGACAGAGACTTTCGTCGGGGAGCTGTTTTTT. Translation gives CASSAGTETFVGELFF.

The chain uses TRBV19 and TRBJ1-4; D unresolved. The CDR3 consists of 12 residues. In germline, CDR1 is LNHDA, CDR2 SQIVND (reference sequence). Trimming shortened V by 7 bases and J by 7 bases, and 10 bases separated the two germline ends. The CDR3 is CASTRGTEKLFF. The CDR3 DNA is TGTGCCAGTACTCGGGGAACTGAAAAACTGTTTTTT.

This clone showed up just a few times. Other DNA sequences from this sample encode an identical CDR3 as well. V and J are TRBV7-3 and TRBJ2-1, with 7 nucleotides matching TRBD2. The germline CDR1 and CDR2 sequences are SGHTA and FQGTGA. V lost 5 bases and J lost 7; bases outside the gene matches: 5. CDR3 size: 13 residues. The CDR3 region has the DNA TGTGCCAGCAGCCCAACGGGGGGTAATGAGCAGTTCTTC. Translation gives CASSPTGGNEQFF.

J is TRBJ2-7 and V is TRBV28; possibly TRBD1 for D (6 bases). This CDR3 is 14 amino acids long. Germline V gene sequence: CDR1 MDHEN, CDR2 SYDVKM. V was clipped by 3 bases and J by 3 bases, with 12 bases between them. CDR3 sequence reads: CASSFRDIYYEQYF. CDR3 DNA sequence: TGTGCCAGCAGTTTCAGGGACATATACTACGAGCAGTACTTC.

DNA for the CDR3: TGTGCCAGCAGCTTTTGGACTAGCGGCGACGAGCAGTACTTC. It is translated as CASSFWTSGDEQYF. The chain has TRBV5-4 and TRBJ2-7; 10 bases are shared with TRBD2. CDR3 length: 14 residues. V trimming: 2 bases; J trimming: 5 bases; junction bases outside the gene matches: 4. Germline assignment: CDR1 SGHNT and CDR2 YYREEE (reference sequence). Looking up the rest from reference TRBV5-4 and TRBJ2-7 gives the full variable domain: ETGVTQSPTHLIKTRGQQVTLRCSSQSGHNTVSWYQQALGQGPQFIFQYYREEENGRGNFPPRFSGLQFPNYSSELNVNALELDDSALYLCASSFWTSGDEQYFGPGTRLTVT.

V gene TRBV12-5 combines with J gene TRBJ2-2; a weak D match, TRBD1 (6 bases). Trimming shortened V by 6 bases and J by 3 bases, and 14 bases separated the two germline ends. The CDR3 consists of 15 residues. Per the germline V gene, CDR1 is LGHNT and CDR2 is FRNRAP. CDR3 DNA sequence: TGTGCTAGTGGCCGCAAAACAGGGTACACCGGGGAGCTGTTTTTT. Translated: CASGRKTGYTGELFF.

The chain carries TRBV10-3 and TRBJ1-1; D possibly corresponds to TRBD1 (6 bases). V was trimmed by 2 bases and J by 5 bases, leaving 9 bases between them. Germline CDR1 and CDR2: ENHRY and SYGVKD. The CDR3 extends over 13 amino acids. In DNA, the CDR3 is TGTGCCATCAGTGAGACACAGGGAACTGAAGCTTTCTTT. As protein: CAISETQGTEAFF.

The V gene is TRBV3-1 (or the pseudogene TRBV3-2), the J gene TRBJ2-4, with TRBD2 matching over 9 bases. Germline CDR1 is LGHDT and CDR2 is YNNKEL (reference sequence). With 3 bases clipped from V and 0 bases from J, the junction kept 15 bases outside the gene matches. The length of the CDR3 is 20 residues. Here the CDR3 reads CASSHRVGAGGRLAKNIQYF. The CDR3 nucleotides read TGTGCCAGCAGCCACCGGGTCGGGGCGGGAGGGCGACTAGCCAAAAACATTCAGTACTTC.

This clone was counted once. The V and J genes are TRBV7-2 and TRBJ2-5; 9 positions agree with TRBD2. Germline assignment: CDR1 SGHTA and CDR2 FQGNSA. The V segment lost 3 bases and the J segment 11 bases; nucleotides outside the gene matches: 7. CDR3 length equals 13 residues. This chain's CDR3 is CASSFGTSPKQYF. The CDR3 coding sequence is TGTGCCAGCAGCTTCGGGACTAGCCCTAAACAGTACTTC.

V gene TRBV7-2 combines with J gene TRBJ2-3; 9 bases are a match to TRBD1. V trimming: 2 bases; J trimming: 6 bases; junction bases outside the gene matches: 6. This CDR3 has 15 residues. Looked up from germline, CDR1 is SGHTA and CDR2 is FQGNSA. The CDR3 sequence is CASSLKTGGPDTQYF. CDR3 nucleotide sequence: TGTGCCAGCAGCTTAAAGACAGGGGGTCCGGATACGCAGTATTTT.